This TCR beta chain stems from a study of OX40 agonist ivuxolimab in advanced cancers. Study information: A partial response was reached by three patients: one with hepatocellular carcinoma and two with cutaneous melanoma. Whole-study results and caveats: Compared with CD4+, CD8+ T cells on average had more expanded clones.

A remark on this clone: The antigen is unknown.

If patients had autoimmune disease history or systemic immunosuppression, they were excluded. J was trimmed by 7 bases and V by 3 bases; bases with no gene match: 11. Germline V gives CDR1 SNHLY, CDR2 FYNNEI. The CDR3 totals 15 residues. Assay: immunoSEQ multiplex PCR; the TCRdb copy retains only in-frame clones and omits some. The data contain some 99,000 clones, 90% of them singletons. Sequences were derived from CD4+ or CD8+ T cells sorted from blood, sampled in a trial of the OX40 agonist ivuxolimab. This clonotype originated in an adult with an advanced solid tumor such as melanoma, head and neck, liver or kidney cancer. The chain recombines TRBV2 with TRBJ2-7; 8 bases are shared with TRBD1. In DNA form, the CDR3 reads TGTGCCAGCAGTGAGGGCAGGGGGCGCGTTGGAGAGCAGTACTTC. As protein: CASSEGRGRVGEQYF.